This T cell receptor (beta chain) was identified during a study of T cells in Graves' hyperthyroidism and ophthalmopathy. Study details: Peripheral blood sampling occurred at initial diagnosis, before any treatment.

Stable disease denoted Graves' hyperthyroidism without ophthalmopathy progression within 18 months. Patients were excluded for uncontrolled infection, other autoimmune disease, pregnancy or lactation. The V and J ends lost 2 bases and 4 bases, in that order; junction bases with no gene match: 10. CDR1 and CDR2 from the germline V gene are SQVTM and ANQGSEA. This CDR3 has 17 amino acids. About this clonotype itself: Its antigen remains unknown.

Study outcomes and limitations: Ophthalmopathy stood apart from stable hyperthyroidism in a 13 V-J model.

Researchers amplified the TCR beta CDR3 regions from RNA transcripts. Initially, a first-round RT-PCR of the TCR CDR3 employed the HTBI primer set. TCRdb redid the calling of the multiplex PCR reads with MiXCR, one entry per CDR3 protein. The table has roughly 740,000 distinct CDR3 sequences, roughly 15% seen once. The TCR originated in a man between 18 and 35 years old with Graves' hyperthyroidism. Specimen: blood. The gene calls are TRBV29-1 and TRBJ2-1; 11 bases fit TRBD2. This chain's CDR3 is CSVESDLAGGGYNEQFF. Written as DNA, the CDR3 is TGCAGCGTTGAATCTGATCTAGCGGGAGGTGGTTACAATGAGCAGTTCTTC.